One and the same sample provided the 27 T cell receptor beta chains below, sequenced in a study of cytomegalovirus exposure and HLA in healthy donors. Assay: immunoSEQ multiplex PCR; the TCRdb copy retains only in-frame clones and omits some. The sample has approximately 180,000 clones; around nine tenths are singletons. The sequencing sample was made of PBMCs. Receptors were obtained from a woman between 25 and 40 years old in good health and CMV-seronegative.

The chain carries TRBV21-1 and TRBJ1-3. TRBV21-1 is labeled a pseudogene. The CDR3 is 13 amino acids. The CDR3 loop reads CASKEHSGNTIYF. Written as DNA, the CDR3 is TGTGCCAGCAAGGAGCACTCTGGAAACACCATATATTTT.

This clone has just one count. V gene TRBV2 combines with J gene TRBJ2-2; 7 bases fit TRBD1. V dropped 4 bases and J dropped 5; count of bases not matched to a gene: 4. CDR1 is SNHLY and CDR2 is FYNNEI in the germline V gene. CDR3 length equals 14 residues. The CDR3 sequence: CASSGQGVTGELFF. The DNA of the CDR3 is TGTGCCAGCAGTGGACAGGGTGTAACCGGGGAGCTGTTTTTT.

The chain combines TRBV29-1 with TRBJ2-1; D gene ambiguous. The V and J ends lost 6 bases and 4 bases respectively, with 13 bases between them. The germline gives CDR1 SQVTM, CDR2 ANQGSEA. CDR3 length: 13 amino acids. The CDR3 nucleotides are TGCAGCGTCGGTGACGGGTCGTACAATGAGCAGTTCTTC. Its protein is CSVGDGSYNEQFF.

The chain recombines TRBV5-1 with TRBJ2-5, with 12 bases identical to TRBD2. The CDR3 runs to 15 residues. Germline V gene data show CDR1 as SGHRS and CDR2 as YFSETQ. V lost 4 bases, J lost 5 bases, and 6 bases stayed unmatched. The CDR3 is CASSTTSGGMETQYF. DNA for the CDR3: TGCGCCAGCAGCACGACTAGCGGGGGTATGGAGACCCAGTACTTC.

V usage is TRBV5-6 and J usage is TRBJ2-5; 7 nucleotides align to TRBD2. Germline V gene data show CDR1 as SGHDT and CDR2 as YYEEEE. The CDR3 sequence is 13 residues long. V was pared by 2 bases and J by 5 bases, with 3 bases of the junction left unmatched. The CDR3 DNA is TGTGCCAGCAGCTTAGGGCGGGGGGAGACCCAGTACTTC. It codes for CASSLGRGETQYF.

This clone was observed a few times. V gene TRBV2 combines with J gene TRBJ2-7; TRBD1 matches 7 bases. The V segment lost 7 bases and the J segment 6 bases; nucleotides outside the gene matches: 3. Germline lookup yields CDR1 SNHLY and CDR2 FYNNEI. This CDR3 is 11 amino acids long. CDR3 amino acids: CASKQGSEQYF. CDR3 coding DNA: TGTGCCAGCAAACAGGGGAGCGAGCAGTACTTC.

The chain couples TRBV9 to TRBJ2-2; 7 bases align to TRBD1. The CDR3 is made up of 16 amino acids. CDR1 SGDLS and CDR2 YYNGEE come from the germline V gene. The junction had 11 bases not matched to a gene; V was cut back by 4 bases and J by 5 bases. CDR3 residues: CASSSFEGAGTGELFF. The CDR3 DNA follows: TGTGCCAGCAGCTCCTTTGAGGGGGCTGGTACCGGGGAGCTGTTTTTT.

This chain uses TRBV7-2 with TRBJ2-7; 7 nucleotides line up with TRBD1. There are 12 residues in the CDR3. Unmatched junction bases numbered 5, after V lost 6 bases and J lost 6 bases. The germline CDR1 and CDR2 sequences are SGHTA and FQGNSA. The chain's CDR3 is CASSWTGPEQYF. The CDR3 region has the DNA TGTGCCAGCAGTTGGACAGGTCCCGAGCAGTACTTC.

The J gene is TRBJ2-1, the V gene TRBV6-5; TRBD1 aligns across 8 bases. V was clipped by 0 bases and J by 7 bases; unmatched bases: 8. The germline gives CDR1 MNHEY, CDR2 SVGAGI. CDR3 length: 16 residues. The CDR3 protein is CASSYSQGQGGNEQFF. CDR3 nucleotides: TGTGCCAGCAGTTACTCCCAAGGACAGGGTGGTAATGAGCAGTTCTTC.

J is TRBJ1-6 and V is TRBV11-2; a possible D gene is TRBD1 (5 bases). From germline, CDR1 is SGHAT and CDR2 FQNNGV. The CDR3 is made up of 16 amino acids. Trimming left V 2 bases short and J 4 bases short, with 12 bases between. The CDR3 sequence is CASSLSGGEYNSPLHF. DNA for the CDR3: TGTGCCAGCAGCTTAAGTGGAGGGGAGTATAATTCACCCCTCCACTTT.

The gene calls are TRBV10-2 and TRBJ2-7; 7 bases match TRBD2. The CDR3 has 12 residues. Germline CDR1 reads WSHSY; CDR2 reads SAAADI. The V gene end was trimmed by 6 bases and the J gene end by 3 bases; junction bases not matched to a gene: 2. CDR3 bases: TGCGCCAGCAGAGGGGACTACTACGAGCAGTACTTC. This codes for CASRGDYYEQYF.

V is TRBV9 and J is TRBJ1-1, with 7 bases lining up with TRBD1. After removal of 4 bases from V and 0 bases from J, the junction contained 3 bases not matched to a gene. Germline V gives CDR1 SGDLS, CDR2 YYNGEE. This CDR3 has 14 residues. CDR3 in DNA: TGTGCCAGCAGCAGGGGGCTGGTGAACACTGAAGCTTTCTTT. As protein: CASSRGLVNTEAFF.

The chain combines TRBV4-3 with TRBJ2-2, with 7 bases aligning to TRBD2. CDR3 length equals 15 residues. V was pared by 0 bases and J by 3 bases, with 1 base of the junction left unmatched. Per germline, CDR1 LGHNA and CDR2 YSLEER. CDR3 in DNA: TGCGCCAGCAGCCAAGACCTAGCGGACACCGGGGAGCTGTTTTTT. Translated: CASSQDLADTGELFF.

Concerning this clone: The same CDR3 is also encoded by other DNA sequences in this sample. The chain recombines TRBV27 with TRBJ1-5; TRBD1 matches 7 bases. The CDR3 is 14 amino acids. The germline V gene encodes CDR1 MNHEY and CDR2 SMNVEV (reference sequence). V dropped 5 bases and J dropped 1; count of bases not matched to a gene: 2. The CDR3 nucleotides read TGTGCCAGCAGTCTACAGGGGAGCAATCAGCCCCAGCATTTT. It specifies CASSLQGSNQPQHF.

The V gene is TRBV19, the J gene TRBJ2-1, with 8 nucleotides matching TRBD2. J gave up 2 bases and V 3 bases, and 3 bases lay outside the gene matches. The CDR3 is 15 amino acids. The germline gives CDR1 LNHDA, CDR2 SQIVND (reference sequence). In nucleotides, the CDR3 is TGTGCCAGTAGTATGGGACTAGTAGCCTACAATGAGCAGTTCTTC. Protein: CASSMGLVAYNEQFF.

With respect to this clone: The junction departs from the called germline gene at one end, perhaps through a read error. The rearrangement links TRBV5-1 to TRBJ2-7; TRBD2 aligns across 9 bases. CDR1 is SGHRS, CDR2 YFSETQ, per germline. This CDR3 contains 15 residues. DNA for the CDR3: TGCGCCAGCAGTTTGGCGGGGGGGACCTACTACGAGCAGTACTTC. Amino acid sequence: CASSLAGGTYYEQYF.

The chain uses TRBV4-3 and TRBJ2-1; 7 bases align to TRBD1. With V trimmed by 0 bases and J by 10 bases, 6 bases remained unmatched. Germline CDR1 reads LGHNA; CDR2 reads YSLEER. This CDR3 has 14 residues. The CDR3 region has the DNA TGCGCCAGCAGCCAAGACCGAGAGGGACAGGAGCAGTTCTTC. Amino acids: CASSQDREGQEQFF.

CDR3 region: CASSLGGSGGSTGELFF. The DNA for the CDR3 is TGCGCCAGCAGCTTGGGAGGTTCCGGGGGATCCACCGGGGAGCTGTTTTTT. The rearrangement links TRBV5-1 to TRBJ2-2; TRBD2 is a possible D gene (6 bases). The CDR3 is 17 residues long. Germline V gives CDR1 SGHRS, CDR2 YFSETQ. Trimming removed 0 bases at V and 4 bases at J, with 16 bases between.

The chain uses TRBV5-5 and TRBJ1-5; the D is unclear. This CDR3 is 17 amino acids long. V gave up 2 bases and J gave up 7 bases, with 22 bases separating them. Germline CDR1 is SGHKS and CDR2 is YYEKEE (reference sequence). In DNA, the CDR3 is TGTGCCAGCAGCTTACATGTCCACTCGGGGTCGGGACAGCCCCAGCATTTT. Amino acid sequence: CASSLHVHSGSGQPQHF.

The chain employs TRBV5-5 and TRBJ1-2; the match to TRBD1 covers 7 bases. Germline values: CDR1 SGHKS, CDR2 YYEKEE (reference sequence). The CDR3 totals 13 residues. V lost 4 bases, J lost 4 bases, and 4 bases stayed unmatched. In nucleotides, the CDR3 is TGTGCCAGCAGCAAGGGACAGATCTATGGCTACACCTTC. Residues: CASSKGQIYGYTF.

The chain combines TRBV10-3 with TRBJ1-1; D is perhaps TRBD1 (6 bases). There are 13 residues in the CDR3. Germline V gene data show CDR1 as ENHRY and CDR2 as SYGVKD. V was pared by 6 bases and J by 4 bases, with 12 bases between. The CDR3 DNA reads as TGTGCCATCAGGAAACAGGGCGGCACTGAAGCTTTCTTT. This encodes CAIRKQGGTEAFF.

In its sample, this clone was seen a few times. CDR3 coding DNA: TGTGCCACCAGCCCAGGGGTGGGTGAAAAACTGTTTTTT. Residues: CATSPGVGEKLFF. The chain recombines TRBV15 with TRBJ1-4; D perhaps matches TRBD1 (6 bases). Germline V gene sequence: CDR1 LNHNV, CDR2 YYDKDF (reference sequence). Trimming pared 5 bases from V and 7 bases from J, leaving 11 bases between. The CDR3 extends over 13 amino acids.

The chain has TRBV29-1 and TRBJ2-2; tentatively, D is TRBD1 (6 bases). The CDR3 has 17 amino acids. The germline V gene has CDR1 SQVTM and CDR2 ANQGSEA. V lost 0 bases, J lost 5 bases, and 19 bases lay in between. The DNA of the CDR3 is TGCAGCGTTGAAGATCGAGCACAGGGTTACGTTACCGGGGAGCTGTTTTTT. Its translation: CSVEDRAQGYVTGELFF.

For this clone: This CDR3 is also generated by other DNA sequences in the sample. The chain employs TRBV5-1 and TRBJ2-5, with 7 bases lining up with TRBD2. V shed 1 base, J shed 1 base, and the junction held 4 bases outside the gene matches. The CDR3 has 15 residues. Germline CDR1 SGHRS, CDR2 YFSETQ. In nucleotides, the CDR3 is TGCGCCAGCAGCTTGAGGGCTAGCGGCCAAGAGACCCAGTACTTC. Translating gives CASSLRASGQETQYF.

The V call is TRBV7-2, the J call TRBJ2-7; tentatively, D is TRBD1 (5 bases). Germline-derived CDR1 and CDR2 are SGHTA and FQGNSA. The V end lost 1 base, the J end lost 3 bases, and 10 bases lay between the germline ends. The CDR3 consists of 14 residues. In DNA form, the CDR3 reads TGTGCCAGCAGCTTAGGACAGAACTTCTACGAGCAGTACTTC. Translated, it gives CASSLGQNFYEQYF.

V and J are TRBV2 and TRBJ1-1; 8 bases fit TRBD1. This CDR3 region has 13 residues. V dropped 5 bases and J dropped 4; count of bases not matched to a gene: 3. Germline CDR1 reads SNHLY; CDR2 reads FYNNEI. The CDR3 sequence is CASSPTGVTEAFF. CDR3 DNA sequence: TGTGCCAGCAGTCCGACAGGGGTCACTGAAGCTTTCTTT.

The chain combines TRBV27 with TRBJ2-7; a possible D gene is TRBD1 (6 bases). Germline CDR1 is MNHEY and CDR2 is SMNVEV (reference sequence). Trimming pared 6 bases from V and 1 base from J, leaving 13 bases between. The CDR3 covers 14 residues. In DNA form, the CDR3 reads TGTGCCAGCAGCCATGGACAGCTTTCCTACGAGCAGTACTTC. This gives the protein CASSHGQLSYEQYF.